A selection of T cell receptor beta chains follows, all from one sample in a study of cytomegalovirus exposure and HLA in healthy donors. Assay used: immunoSEQ multiplex PCR; TCRdb lists only in-frame clones, some missing. This repertoire shows some 120,000 clones, roughly 70% found once; its top ten account for more than 6%. The source material was PBMCs. The receptors here all came from a man aged 40-55 years in good health and CMV-seropositive. Both conserved end residues are trimmed from each CDR3. Clone size is not always given. Where it is, it says once, few, many or a class for expanded clones.

J gene: TRBJ1-3; V gene: TRBV6-5; clone size: few; CDR3 protein: ASRNRQLSGNTIY
J gene: TRBJ2-2; V gene: TRBV18; clone size: .; CDR3 protein: ASSPEGLRTGELF
J gene: TRBJ1-2; V gene: TRBV7-9; clone size: .; CDR3 protein: ASSSLSHGYT
J gene: TRBJ2-1; V gene: TRBV10-3; clone size: .; CDR3 protein: AIGTGDNEQF
J gene: TRBJ1-2; V gene: TRBV19; clone size: .; CDR3 protein: ASSGQGRYGYT
J gene: TRBJ2-5; V gene: TRBV2; clone size: .; CDR3 protein: ASKTSGGFGAQY
J gene: TRBJ1-3; V gene: TRBV5-8; clone size: .; CDR3 protein: ASSWGQSGNTIY
J gene: TRBJ1-1; V gene: TRBV5-6; clone size: few; CDR3 protein: ASSSGQVQFITEAF
J gene: TRBJ1-2; V gene: TRBV5-4; clone size: once; CDR3 protein: ASRAGTGGDGYT
J gene: TRBJ2-7; V gene: TRBV5-1; clone size: few; CDR3 protein: ASSPSTSSEQY
J gene: TRBJ2-3; V gene: TRBV27; clone size: .; CDR3 protein: ASSFQAGRRTDTQY
J gene: TRBJ2-3; V gene: TRBV30; clone size: .; CDR3 protein: AWSPGQITDTQY
J gene: TRBJ2-7; V gene: TRBV5-8; clone size: few; CDR3 protein: ASSWVLAGGPHEQY
J gene: TRBJ2-3; V gene: TRBV5-5; clone size: .; CDR3 protein: ASSATSGRWDTQY
J gene: TRBJ1-3; V gene: TRBV9; clone size: .; CDR3 protein: ASSVEIGRGGNTIY
J gene: TRBJ2-2; V gene: TRBV6-4; clone size: .; CDR3 protein: ASSALQGLETGELF
J gene: TRBJ2-5; V gene: TRBV14; clone size: .; CDR3 protein: ASSQQIQETQY
J gene: TRBJ1-5; V gene: TRBV27; clone size: .; CDR3 protein: ASSPEGQGGQPQH
J gene: TRBJ2-3; V gene: TRBV27; clone size: .; CDR3 protein: ASSLRQGAIPSTDTQY
J gene: TRBJ1-1; V gene: TRBV6-5; clone size: .; CDR3 protein: ASSLTEDSEAF
J gene: TRBJ2-7; V gene: TRBV7-6; clone size: .; CDR3 protein: ASSTDTYPYEQY
J gene: TRBJ2-1; V gene: TRBV5-1; clone size: .; CDR3 protein: ASSFGDRTYNEQF
J gene: TRBJ2-7; V gene: TRBV11-2; clone size: .; CDR3 protein: ASSLNQGSVYEQY
J gene: TRBJ2-7; V gene: TRBV15; clone size: .; CDR3 protein: ATSRDPAAYEQY
J gene: TRBJ1-2; V gene: TRBV7-6; clone size: once; CDR3 protein: ASSLSRSSNYGYT
J gene: TRBJ1-6; V gene: TRBV18; clone size: .; CDR3 protein: ASSPGQGLSPLH
J gene: TRBJ2-7; V gene: TRBV27; clone size: .; CDR3 protein: ASSLQGGVSYEQY
J gene: TRBJ1-2; V gene: TRBV27; clone size: .; CDR3 protein: ASSLGQFSYGYT
J gene: TRBJ2-1; V gene: TRBV5-6; clone size: .; CDR3 protein: ASSQAGGNPNEQF
J gene: TRBJ2-6; V gene: TRBV18; clone size: .; CDR3 protein: ASSPQGDSGANVLT
J gene: TRBJ2-7; V gene: TRBV10-2; clone size: .; CDR3 protein: ASSESSGSYEQY
J gene: TRBJ1-6; V gene: TRBV5-1; clone size: .; CDR3 protein: ASSLLVARGNSPLH
J gene: TRBJ1-5; V gene: TRBV5-1; clone size: .; CDR3 protein: ASSWGTGGQPQH
J gene: TRBJ1-4; V gene: TRBV29-1; clone size: .; CDR3 protein: SVSIRQGPNEKLF
J gene: TRBJ2-2; V gene: TRBV13; clone size: .; CDR3 protein: ASSLGPDLANTGELF
J gene: TRBJ2-2; V gene: TRBV28; clone size: .; CDR3 protein: ASSGRNTGELF
J gene: TRBJ2-1; V gene: TRBV7-9; clone size: once; CDR3 protein: ASSLILAGRNEQF
J gene: TRBJ1-2; V gene: TRBV30; clone size: .; CDR3 protein: AWARGLDGYT
J gene: TRBJ2-3; V gene: TRBV28; clone size: .; CDR3 protein: ASSLTGLGPSTDTQY
J gene: TRBJ1-2; V gene: TRBV4-1; clone size: .; CDR3 protein: ASSQPGDRIYGYT
J gene: TRBJ1-5; V gene: TRBV29-1; clone size: .; CDR3 protein: SVSSHGQPQH
J gene: TRBJ1-1; V gene: TRBV27; clone size: .; CDR3 protein: ASSLWGDVNTEAF
J gene: TRBJ1-2; V gene: TRBV29-1; clone size: .; CDR3 protein: SVEYRTGPINYGYT
J gene: TRBJ2-6; V gene: TRBV6-6; clone size: .; CDR3 protein: ASTGTGSSGANVLT
J gene: TRBJ1-4; V gene: TRBV6-1; clone size: .; CDR3 protein: ASSSGSNEKLF
J gene: TRBJ1-2; V gene: TRBV5-5; clone size: few; CDR3 protein: ASSFRQALFYGYT
J gene: TRBJ1-3; V gene: TRBV29-1; clone size: .; CDR3 protein: SVWTGGSGNTIY
J gene: TRBJ2-5; V gene: TRBV25-1; clone size: .; CDR3 protein: ASSEFVLVWETQY
J gene: TRBJ1-4; V gene: TRBV2; clone size: .; CDR3 protein: ASRVGLLHEKLF
J gene: TRBJ1-2; V gene: TRBV28; clone size: .; CDR3 protein: ASIATGTGGKNYGYT
J gene: TRBJ2-5; V gene: TRBV6-6; clone size: .; CDR3 protein: ASSYSNSLETQY
J gene: TRBJ2-7; V gene: TRBV30; clone size: .; CDR3 protein: AWGLNSYEQY
J gene: TRBJ1-5; V gene: TRBV7-2; clone size: .; CDR3 protein: ASSLDSSNNQPQH
J gene: TRBJ1-3; V gene: TRBV18; clone size: few; CDR3 protein: ASSPLPGQSSGNTIY
J gene: TRBJ2-3; V gene: TRBV4-1; clone size: .; CDR3 protein: ASSQVTGPATQY